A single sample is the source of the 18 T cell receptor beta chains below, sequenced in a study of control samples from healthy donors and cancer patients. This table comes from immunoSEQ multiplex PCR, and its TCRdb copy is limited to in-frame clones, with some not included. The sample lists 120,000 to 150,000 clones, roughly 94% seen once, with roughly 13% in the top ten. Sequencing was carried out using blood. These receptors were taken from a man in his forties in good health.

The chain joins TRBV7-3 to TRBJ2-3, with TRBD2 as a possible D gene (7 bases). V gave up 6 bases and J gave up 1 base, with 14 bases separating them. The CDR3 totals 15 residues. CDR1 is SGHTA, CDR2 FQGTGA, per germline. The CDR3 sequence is CASSPGGGGTDTQYF. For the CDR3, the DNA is TGTGCCAGCAGTCCGGGGGGCGGAGGCACAGATACGCAGTATTTT. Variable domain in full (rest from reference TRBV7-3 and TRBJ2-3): GAGVSQTPSNKVTEKGKYVELRCDPISGHTALYWYRQSLGQGPEFLIYFQGTGAADDSGLPNDRFFAVRPEGSVSTLKIQRTERGDSAVYLCASSPGGGGTDTQYFGPGTRLTVL.

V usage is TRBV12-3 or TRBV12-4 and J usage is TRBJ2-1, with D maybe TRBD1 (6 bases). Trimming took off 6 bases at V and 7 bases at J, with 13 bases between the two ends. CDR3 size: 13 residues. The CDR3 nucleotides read TGTGCCAGCAGCCCCACAGGGTGGAATGAGCAGTTCTTC. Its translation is CASSPTGWNEQFF.

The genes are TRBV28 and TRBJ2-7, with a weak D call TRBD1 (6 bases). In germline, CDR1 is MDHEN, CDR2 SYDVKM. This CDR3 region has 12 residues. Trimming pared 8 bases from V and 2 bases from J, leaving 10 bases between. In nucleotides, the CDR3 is TGTGCCAGCCAACACAGGGCCTACGAGCAGTACTTC. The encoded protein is CASQHRAYEQYF.

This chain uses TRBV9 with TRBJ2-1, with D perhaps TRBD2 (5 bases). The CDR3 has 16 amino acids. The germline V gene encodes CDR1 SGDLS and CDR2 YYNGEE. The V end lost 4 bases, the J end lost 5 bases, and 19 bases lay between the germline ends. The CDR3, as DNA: TGTGCCAGCAGCCCAGCATCCGGGAAGGGAAACAATGAGCAGTTCTTC. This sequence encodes CASSPASGKGNNEQFF.

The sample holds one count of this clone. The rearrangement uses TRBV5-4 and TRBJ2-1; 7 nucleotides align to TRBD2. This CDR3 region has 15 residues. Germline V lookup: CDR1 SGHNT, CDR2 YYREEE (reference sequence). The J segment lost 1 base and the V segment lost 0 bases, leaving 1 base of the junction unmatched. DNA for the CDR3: TGTGCCAGCAGCTTGGGAGCGGGATCCTACAATGAGCAGTTCTTC. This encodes CASSLGAGSYNEQFF.

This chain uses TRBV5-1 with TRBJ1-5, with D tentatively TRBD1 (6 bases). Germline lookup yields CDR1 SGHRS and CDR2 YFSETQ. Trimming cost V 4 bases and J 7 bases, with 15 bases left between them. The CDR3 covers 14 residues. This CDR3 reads CASSGGGGDQPQHF. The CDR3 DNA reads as TGCGCCAGCAGCGGCGGGGGGGGCGACCAGCCCCAGCATTTT.

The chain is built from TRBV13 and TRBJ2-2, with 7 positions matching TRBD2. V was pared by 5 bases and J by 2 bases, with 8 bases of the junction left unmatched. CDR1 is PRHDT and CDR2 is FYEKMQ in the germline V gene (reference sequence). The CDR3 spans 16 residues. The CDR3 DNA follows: TGTGCCAGCAGCCCGCCTAGCGGAGGAAACACCGGGGAGCTGTTTTTT. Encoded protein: CASSPPSGGNTGELFF.

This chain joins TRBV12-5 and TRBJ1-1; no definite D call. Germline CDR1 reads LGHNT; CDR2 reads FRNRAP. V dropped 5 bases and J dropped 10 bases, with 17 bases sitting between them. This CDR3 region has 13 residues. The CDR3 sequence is CASGVPLRDGAFF. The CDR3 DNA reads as TGTGCTAGTGGTGTTCCACTGAGGGATGGAGCTTTCTTT.

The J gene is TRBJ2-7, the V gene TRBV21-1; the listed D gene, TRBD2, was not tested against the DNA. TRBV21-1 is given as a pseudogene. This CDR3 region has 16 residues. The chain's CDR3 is CASSIRPTENCTEQYF. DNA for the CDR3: TGTGCCAGCAGCATCCGCCCGACGGAGAACTGCACCGAGCAGTACTTC.

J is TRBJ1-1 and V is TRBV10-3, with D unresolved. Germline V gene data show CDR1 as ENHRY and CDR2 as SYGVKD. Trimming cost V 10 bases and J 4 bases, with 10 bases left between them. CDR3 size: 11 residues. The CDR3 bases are TGTGCCACGACGCGATCCACTGAAGCTTTCTTT. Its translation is CATTRSTEAFF.

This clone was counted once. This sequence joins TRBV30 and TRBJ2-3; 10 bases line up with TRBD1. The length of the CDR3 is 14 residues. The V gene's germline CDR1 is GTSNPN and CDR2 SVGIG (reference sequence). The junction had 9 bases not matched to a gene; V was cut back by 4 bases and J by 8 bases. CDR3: CAWNTGTGEFTQYF. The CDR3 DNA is TGTGCCTGGAACACCGGGACAGGGGAGTTTACGCAGTATTTT.

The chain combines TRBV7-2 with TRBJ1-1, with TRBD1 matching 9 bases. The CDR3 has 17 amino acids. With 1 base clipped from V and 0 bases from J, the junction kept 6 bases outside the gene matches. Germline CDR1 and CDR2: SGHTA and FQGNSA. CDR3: CASSLGGQGALNTEAFF. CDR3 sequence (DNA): TGTGCCAGCAGCTTAGGGGGACAGGGCGCCCTGAACACTGAAGCTTTCTTT.

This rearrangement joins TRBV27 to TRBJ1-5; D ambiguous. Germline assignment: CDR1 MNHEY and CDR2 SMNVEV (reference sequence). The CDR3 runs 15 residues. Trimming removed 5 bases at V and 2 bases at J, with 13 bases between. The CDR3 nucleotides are TGTGCCAGCAGTCCTCTGGGTACCGGCAATCAGCCCCAGCATTTT. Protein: CASSPLGTGNQPQHF.

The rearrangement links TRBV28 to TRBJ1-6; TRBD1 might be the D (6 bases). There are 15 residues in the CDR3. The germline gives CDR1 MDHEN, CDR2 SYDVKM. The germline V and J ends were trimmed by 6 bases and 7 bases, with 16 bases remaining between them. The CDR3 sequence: CASSPRTAGNSPLHF. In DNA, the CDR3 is TGTGCCAGCAGCCCTAGGACAGCCGGAAATTCACCCCTCCACTTT. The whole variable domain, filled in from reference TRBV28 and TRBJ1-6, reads DVKVTQSSRYLVKRTGEKVFLECVQDMDHENMFWYRQDPGLGLRLIYFSYDVKMKEKGDIPEGYSVSREKKERFSLILESASTNQTSMYLCASSPRTAGNSPLHFGNGTRLTVT.

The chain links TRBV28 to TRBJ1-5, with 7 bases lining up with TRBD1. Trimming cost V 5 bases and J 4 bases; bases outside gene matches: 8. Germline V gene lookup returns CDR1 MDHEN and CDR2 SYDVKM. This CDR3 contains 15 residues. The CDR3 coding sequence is TGTGCCAGCAGTCGACAGGGTGGGACAAATCAGCCCCAGCATTTT. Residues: CASSRQGGTNQPQHF.

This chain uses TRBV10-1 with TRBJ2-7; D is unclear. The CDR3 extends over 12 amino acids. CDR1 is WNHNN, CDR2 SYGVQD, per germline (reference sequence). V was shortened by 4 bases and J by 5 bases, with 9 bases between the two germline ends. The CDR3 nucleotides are TGCGCCAGCAGTGGGACCGGCGACGAGCAGTACTTC. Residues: CASSGTGDEQYF.

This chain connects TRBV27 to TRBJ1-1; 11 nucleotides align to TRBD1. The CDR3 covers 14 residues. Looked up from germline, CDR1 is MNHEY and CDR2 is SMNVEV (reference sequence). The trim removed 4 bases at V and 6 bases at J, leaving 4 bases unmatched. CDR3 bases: TGTGCCAGCAGTTCCGGACAGGGGGCCCCTGAAGCTTTCTTT. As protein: CASSSGQGAPEAFF.

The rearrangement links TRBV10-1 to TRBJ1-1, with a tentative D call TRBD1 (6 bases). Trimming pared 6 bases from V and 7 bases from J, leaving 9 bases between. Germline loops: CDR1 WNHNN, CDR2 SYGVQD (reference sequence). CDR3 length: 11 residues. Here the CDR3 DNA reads TGCGCCAGCAGACAGGGTGATGAAGCTTTCTTT. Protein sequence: CASRQGDEAFF.